These 21 T cell receptor beta chains came from one sample sequenced in a study of CD8 T cells in Susac syndrome. Random hexamers were used to reverse transcribe about 0.5 to 1 ug of RNA. In TCRdb, the immunoSEQ multiplex PCR reads were re-called with MiXCR into one record per CDR3 protein. The sample records around 150,000 distinct CDR3 sequences, 95% being singletons. The sequencing input was CD8+ T cells from PBMCs. The receptors here all came from a human donor with Susac syndrome.

About this clonotype itself: The junction and the germline gene differ at one end; a read error may be behind it. The rearrangement uses TRBV7-2 and TRBJ2-3; 7 bases align to TRBD1. CDR3 length: 17 amino acids. CDR1 and CDR2 from the germline V gene are SGHTA and FQGNSA. The CDR3, as DNA: TGTGCCGGCAGCTTAGGGCTCCCGGGACAGAGCACAGATACGCAGTATTTT. This codes for CAGSLGLPGQSTDTQYF.

The rearrangement links TRBV3-1 to TRBJ1-5; D is unresolved. The germline V and J ends were trimmed by 0 bases and 1 base, with 10 bases remaining between them. The germline gives CDR1 LGHDT, CDR2 YNNKEL (reference sequence). The CDR3 is 16 residues long. CDR3 sequence (DNA): TGTGCCAGCAGCCAAGATTGGGTGGGAAGCAATCAGCCCCAGCATTTT. Protein product: CASSQDWVGSNQPQHF. Based on the CDR3 plus reference TRBV3-1 and TRBJ1-5, the full variable domain is DTAVSQTPKYLVTQMGNDKSIKCEQNLGHDTMYWYKQDSKKFLKIMFSYNNKELIINETVPNRFSPKSPDKAHLNLHINSLELGDSAVYFCASSQDWVGSNQPQHFGDGTRLSIL.

The chain combines TRBV9 with TRBJ2-7; no clear D gene. The CDR3 totals 15 residues. Germline V lookup: CDR1 SGDLS, CDR2 YYNGEE. V was pared by 0 bases and J by 1 base, with 11 bases between. The CDR3 protein is CASSVGAGQSYEQYF. DNA for the CDR3: TGTGCCAGCAGCGTAGGGGCAGGCCAGTCCTACGAGCAGTACTTC.

In its sample, this clonotype was seen once. V is TRBV4-1 and J is TRBJ1-2, with 10 bases that match TRBD1. The CDR3 extends over 18 amino acids. CDR1 is MGHRA, CDR2 YSYEKL, per germline. J gave up 4 bases and V 6 bases, and 17 bases lay outside the gene matches. CDR3 amino acids: CASRPTGTGATKGYGYTF. In DNA, the CDR3 is TGCGCCAGCAGACCCACCGGGACAGGGGCCACAAAAGGCTATGGCTACACCTTC.

V usage is TRBV4-1 and J usage is TRBJ1-3; D not certain. CDR3 length equals 13 residues. Germline assignment: CDR1 MGHRA and CDR2 YSYEKL. Trimming cost V 3 bases and J 0 bases, with 3 bases left between them. For the CDR3, the DNA is TGCGCCAGCAGCCACCCCTCTGGAAACACCATATATTTT. It codes for CASSHPSGNTIYF.

The genes are TRBV19 and TRBJ2-7; 7 bases match TRBD1. The V and J ends lost 2 bases and 3 bases, in that order; junction bases with no gene match: 7. Germline loops: CDR1 LNHDA, CDR2 SQIVND (reference sequence). CDR3 size: 15 residues. CDR3 DNA sequence: TGTGCCAGTAGTATAACCACAGGGGACCTCTACGAGCAGTACTTC. This encodes CASSITTGDLYEQYF.

CDR3 DNA: TGTGCCAAAGAGGGGCCCCCATACAATGAGCAGTTCTTC. Its translation: CAKEGPPYNEQFF. The chain links TRBV6-8 to TRBJ2-1; either TRBD1 or TRBD2 may supply D (5 bases each). The germline V and J ends were trimmed by 10 bases and 4 bases, with 14 bases remaining between them. The CDR3 extends over 13 amino acids. Per germline, CDR1 MNHGY and CDR2 SAAAGT.

The chain recombines TRBV6-5 with TRBJ1-1, with D perhaps TRBD1 (5 bases). The CDR3 has 12 residues. The germline V gene encodes CDR1 MNHEY and CDR2 SVGAGI. Trimming took off 7 bases at V and 4 bases at J, with 10 bases between the two ends. The DNA for the CDR3 is TGTGCCAGCAACGGGGGGGGCACTGAAGCTTTCTTT. Translating gives CASNGGGTEAFF.

The chain couples TRBV14 to TRBJ2-7, with 11 bases identical to TRBD2. Looked up from germline, CDR1 is SGHDN and CDR2 is FVKESK. V trimming: 2 bases; J trimming: 2 bases; junction bases outside the gene matches: 14. The CDR3 sequence is 19 residues long. CDR3 residues: CASSQSDFGLAGLPYEQYF. The CDR3 region has the DNA TGTGCCAGCAGCCAAAGCGACTTTGGACTAGCGGGTCTACCCTACGAGCAGTACTTC. Full variable domain (outside the CDR3, taken from reference TRBV14 and TRBJ2-7): EAGVTQFPSHSVIEKGQTVTLRCDPISGHDNLYWYRRVMGKEIKFLLHFVKESKQDESGMPNNRFLAERTGGTYSTLKVQPAELEDSGVYFCASSQSDFGLAGLPYEQYFGPGTRLTVT.

The CDR3 nucleotides read TGTGCCAGCAGACGGGGGGCCTCCTACGAGCAGTACTTC. Protein: CASRRGASYEQYF. This chain joins TRBV27 and TRBJ2-7; D might be TRBD2 (7 bases). Trimming cost V 6 bases and J 0 bases, with 9 bases left between them. The CDR3 is 13 residues long. Per the germline V gene, CDR1 is MNHEY and CDR2 is SMNVEV (reference sequence).

Here the CDR3 reads CASSISVEQFF. Here the CDR3 DNA reads TGTGCCAGTAGTATTAGCGTTGAGCAGTTCTTC. V and J are TRBV19 and TRBJ2-1, with D perhaps TRBD2 (5 bases). V gave up 3 bases and J gave up 9 bases, with 6 bases separating them. The CDR3 contains 11 residues. Germline V lookup: CDR1 LNHDA, CDR2 SQIVND (reference sequence).

The rearrangement links TRBV4-2 to TRBJ2-3; 9 nucleotides align to TRBD2. Trimming cost V 0 bases and J 2 bases; bases outside gene matches: 12. Per the germline V gene, CDR1 is LGHNA and CDR2 is YNFKEQ. This CDR3 is 19 amino acids long. DNA of the CDR3: TGTGCCAGCAGCCAAGATTCGCATACCCTAGCGGGATTCACAGATACGCAGTATTTT. This sequence encodes CASSQDSHTLAGFTDTQYF.

The V and J genes are TRBV20-1 and TRBJ1-1, with D possibly being TRBD1 (5 bases). Germline-derived CDR1 and CDR2 are DFQATT and SNEGSKA (reference sequence). Trimming took 2 bases from V and 6 from J, leaving 7 bases between them. The CDR3 consists of 11 residues. CDR3 amino acids: CSARWGAEAFF. The DNA of the CDR3 is TGCAGTGCTAGATGGGGGGCTGAAGCTTTCTTT.

This sequence joins TRBV9 and TRBJ2-3, with 12 bases aligning to TRBD2. Trimming at V came to 3 bases and at J to 6 bases, leaving 17 bases not matched to a gene. CDR3 length: 19 amino acids. Germline loops: CDR1 SGDLS, CDR2 YYNGEE. This CDR3 is CASSALEVTSGSLWDTQYF. The CDR3 nucleotides read TGTGCCAGCAGCGCCCTCGAGGTGACTAGCGGGAGTCTATGGGATACGCAGTATTTT.

This clonotype showed up just a few times. As DNA, the CDR3 is TGTGCCAGCAGCTTGTCTACCTCCTACGAGCAGTACTTC. This codes for CASSLSTSYEQYF. The rearrangement uses TRBV5-6 and TRBJ2-7, with no clear D. This CDR3 has 13 residues. V lost 1 base, J lost 0 bases, and 5 bases lay in between. In germline, CDR1 is SGHDT, CDR2 YYEEEE.

The chain couples TRBV7-8 to TRBJ2-3; D is perhaps TRBD1 (5 bases). Trimming took off 4 bases at V and 2 bases at J, with 28 bases between the two ends. Germline V gene data show CDR1 as SGHVS and CDR2 as FQNEAQ. The CDR3 is 20 amino acids. The CDR3 here is CASSSPGPLPGPGYTDTQYF. Written as DNA, the CDR3 is TGTGCCAGCAGCTCACCGGGCCCCCTACCGGGCCCAGGGTACACAGATACGCAGTATTTT.

The J gene is TRBJ2-3, the V gene TRBV12-3 or TRBV12-4; tentatively, D is TRBD1 (5 bases). The V and J ends lost 4 bases and 8 bases respectively, with 10 bases between them. The CDR3 loop spans 12 amino acids. The CDR3 nucleotides are TGTGCCAGCAGTTCCTCAGGGTTTACGCAGTATTTT. Translation gives CASSSSGFTQYF.

The chain recombines TRBV20-1 with TRBJ2-7; D gene ambiguous. Between the trimmed V and J ends, which lost 1 base and 1 base, there was a span of 8 bases. Germline CDR1 is DFQATT and CDR2 is SNEGSKA (reference sequence). The CDR3 is made up of 13 amino acids. CDR3 residues: CSARGEESYEQYF. CDR3 nucleotide sequence: TGCAGTGCTAGAGGCGAAGAATCCTACGAGCAGTACTTC.

The V and J genes are TRBV15 and TRBJ1-1; TRBD1 matches 9 bases. Germline values: CDR1 LNHNV, CDR2 YYDKDF (reference sequence). This CDR3 spans 15 amino acids. V was pared by 1 base and J by 3 bases, with 3 bases of the junction left unmatched. The CDR3 DNA follows: TGTGCCACCAGCAGAGCACAGGGGGCGTACACTGAAGCTTTCTTT. Protein: CATSRAQGAYTEAFF.

The chain uses TRBV20-1 and TRBJ2-1; D possibly corresponds to TRBD2 (6 bases). CDR1 and CDR2 from the germline V gene are DFQATT and SNEGSKA (reference sequence). Trimming took 5 bases from V and 5 from J, leaving 13 bases between them. The CDR3 length is 13 residues. The CDR3 coding sequence is TGCAGTGCTTACGCCGCGGGAAACAATGAGCAGTTCTTC. Translation: CSAYAAGNNEQFF.

J is TRBJ2-7 and V is TRBV6-5, with 11 nucleotides matching TRBD2. CDR1 and CDR2 (germline): MNHEY, SVGAGI. V dropped 0 bases and J dropped 7; count of bases not matched to a gene: 5. There are 15 residues in the CDR3. CDR3 sequence reads: CASSYSTSGRGEQYF. The CDR3 DNA follows: TGTGCCAGCAGTTACTCTACTAGCGGGAGAGGAGAGCAGTACTTC.